The 17 T cell receptor beta chains below come from one sample, sequenced in a study of blood T cell repertoires in COVID-19. Measured with immunoSEQ multiplex PCR; TCRdb has only the in-frame clones, and not every one. The sample has about 140,000 clones, around nine tenths seen once; the top ten hold around 5%. The specimen was peripheral blood. The source is a human donor in a cohort sampled during active COVID-19.

The rearrangement uses TRBV28 and TRBJ1-2; D perhaps matches TRBD1 (6 bases). There are 16 residues in the CDR3. Germline V CDR1 and CDR2: MDHEN, SYDVKM. The V gene lost 2 bases and the J gene lost 6 bases, with 19 bases spanning the gap. CDR3 loop: CASSLEAAPGDNGYTF. The CDR3 DNA is TGTGCCAGCAGTTTAGAAGCCGCCCCAGGGGACAATGGCTACACCTTC.

The chain couples TRBV9 to TRBJ2-7; unclear D gene. The CDR3 has 14 residues. Germline lookup yields CDR1 SGDLS and CDR2 YYNGEE. V was cut by 0 bases and J by 6 bases, with 13 bases left in between. CDR3 residues: CASSVGAGSREQYF. The CDR3 nucleotides are TGTGCCAGCAGCGTAGGTGCAGGCTCACGCGAGCAGTACTTC.

The gene calls are TRBV6-2 or TRBV6-3 and TRBJ2-5, with 7 bases matching TRBD2. With V trimmed by 2 bases and J by 1 base, 7 bases remained unmatched. This CDR3 spans 16 amino acids. Per the germline V gene, CDR1 is MNHEY and CDR2 is SVGEGT. The CDR3 DNA sequence: TGTGCCAGCAGTTACGCGCGGGGAGGGTTCCAAGAGACCCAGTACTTC. It yields the protein CASSYARGGFQETQYF.

V gene TRBV19 combines with J gene TRBJ2-7; 11 bases map to TRBD2. The germline CDR1 and CDR2 sequences are LNHDA and SQIVND (reference sequence). Trimming took 5 bases from V and 3 from J; bases not matched to a gene: 6. The CDR3 consists of 15 residues. The CDR3 DNA reads TGTGCCAGTAGTCCCGGACTAGCGGGCGACTACGAGCAGTACTTC. Translation gives CASSPGLAGDYEQYF. Full variable domain (rest looked up from reference TRBV19 and TRBJ2-7): DGGITQSPKYLFRKEGQNVTLSCEQNLNHDAMYWYRQDPGQGLRLIYYSQIVNDFQKGDIAEGYSVSREKKESFPLTVTSAQKNPTAFYLCASSPGLAGDYEQYFGPGTRLTVT.

The V and J genes are TRBV3-1 (or the pseudogene TRBV3-2) and TRBJ2-5, with 15 bases lining up with TRBD2. Germline CDR1 and CDR2: LGHDT and YNNKEL (reference sequence). The length of the CDR3 is 16 residues. Unmatched junction bases numbered 2, after V lost 4 bases and J lost 2 bases. The CDR3 bases are TGTGCCAGCAGCCCCGGGACTAGCGGGGGGCAAGAGACCCAGTACTTC. This codes for CASSPGTSGGQETQYF.

The chain recombines TRBV19 with TRBJ2-2; the D is unclear. The ends were cut back, 2 bases at V and 5 bases at J, with 12 bases in the middle. The germline CDR1 and CDR2 sequences are LNHDA and SQIVND (reference sequence). There are 15 residues in the CDR3. In nucleotides, the CDR3 is TGTGCCAGTAGTATAAGGAGTCCGGAAACCGGGGAGCTGTTTTTT. Protein sequence: CASSIRSPETGELFF.

The chain uses TRBV5-1 and TRBJ2-5; 9 bases are shared with TRBD2. This CDR3 comprises 14 residues. J gave up 5 bases and V 4 bases, and 6 bases lay outside the gene matches. Germline V gene data show CDR1 as SGHRS and CDR2 as YFSETQ. CDR3 sequence reads: CASSRAAGGETQYF. Here the CDR3 DNA reads TGCGCCAGCAGCCGGGCGGCGGGGGGGGAGACCCAGTACTTC.

This rearrangement joins TRBV28 to TRBJ1-1; TRBD1 agrees at 11 bases. This CDR3 comprises 15 residues. The J segment lost 8 bases and the V segment lost 5 bases, leaving 10 bases of the junction unmatched. Germline CDR1 and CDR2: MDHEN and SYDVKM. In nucleotides, the CDR3 is TGTGCCAGCAGTCCCCTGGGACAGGGGGTTGGGGAAGCTTTCTTT. Protein product: CASSPLGQGVGEAFF.

This clone was counted between two and nine times. The chain has TRBV4-1 and TRBJ1-2; D is perhaps TRBD1 (5 bases). V shed 1 base and J shed 4 bases, with 10 bases lying between them. The germline CDR1 and CDR2 sequences are MGHRA and YSYEKL. The CDR3 consists of 14 residues. The DNA of the CDR3 is TGCGCCAGCAGCCAAGGGGCCGACAGCTATGGCTACACCTTC. Translated, it gives CASSQGADSYGYTF.

This clone turned up a few times. The V call is TRBV27, the J call TRBJ2-7; TRBD1 aligns across 9 bases. V shed 6 bases and J 0 bases; nucleotides not matched to a gene: 15. The CDR3 sequence is 18 residues long. Germline loops: CDR1 MNHEY, CDR2 SMNVEV (reference sequence). For the CDR3, the DNA is TGTGCCAGCAGACCCCGGGACAGGGCTCTCCTCTTCTCCTACGAGCAGTACTTC. Translated, it gives CASRPRDRALLFSYEQYF.

This chain connects TRBV24-1 to TRBJ1-4; D might be TRBD1 (6 bases). V was cut by 9 bases and J by 0 bases, with 10 bases left in between. There are 14 residues in the CDR3. The germline gives CDR1 KGHDR, CDR2 SFDVKD. This CDR3 is CATWRTATNEKLFF. CDR3 sequence (DNA): TGTGCCACCTGGAGGACAGCAACTAATGAAAAACTGTTTTTT.

The chain couples TRBV6-2 or TRBV6-3 to TRBJ2-7; 11 nucleotides agree with TRBD2. The CDR3 contains 16 residues. With 5 bases clipped from V and 1 base from J, the junction kept 7 bases outside the gene matches. CDR1 and CDR2 from the germline V gene are MNHEY and SVGEGT. CDR3 in amino acids: CASSAFTSGGSYEQYF. DNA for the CDR3: TGTGCCAGCAGTGCATTTACTAGCGGGGGTTCCTACGAGCAGTACTTC.

The rearrangement uses TRBV5-1 and TRBJ2-4; 16 nucleotides match TRBD2. The germline CDR1 and CDR2 sequences are SGHRS and YFSETQ. J gave up 7 bases and V 4 bases, and 2 bases lay outside the gene matches. CDR3 length: 15 residues. The CDR3 loop is CASSGGLAGGNIQYF. Here the CDR3 DNA reads TGCGCCAGCAGCGGGGGACTAGCGGGAGGGAACATTCAGTACTTC. Full variable domain (missing parts from reference TRBV5-1 and TRBJ2-4): KAGVTQTPRYLIKTRGQQVTLSCSPISGHRSVSWYQQTPGQGLQFLFEYFSETQRNKGNFPGRFSGRQFSNSRSEMNVSTLELGDSALYLCASSGGLAGGNIQYFGAGTRLSVL.

This clone came up a few times. This chain joins TRBV4-3 and TRBJ2-7, with TRBD1 matching over 7 bases. The CDR3 runs 16 residues. The germline V gene encodes CDR1 LGHNA and CDR2 YSLEER. V was pared by 3 bases and J by 6 bases, with 14 bases of the junction left unmatched. The CDR3 coding sequence is TGCGCCAGCAGCCACCTAAGTTTGGCAGGGGGTAGCGAGCAGTACTTC. Residues: CASSHLSLAGGSEQYF.

This chain links TRBV7-3 with TRBJ1-1; D is unresolved. With 3 bases removed from V and 3 bases from J, the gap between germline ends came to 8 bases. This CDR3 has 13 amino acids. Germline CDR1 SGHTA, CDR2 FQGTGA. CDR3 sequence (DNA): TGTGCCAGCAGCTTCAAACCAGACACTGAAGCTTTCTTT. This codes for CASSFKPDTEAFF.

This chain uses TRBV5-1 with TRBJ2-2; D is ambiguous. CDR1 is SGHRS and CDR2 is YFSETQ in the germline V gene. Trimming left V 2 bases short and J 11 bases short, with 13 bases between. The CDR3 is 13 residues long. The CDR3 nucleotides are TGCGCCAGCAGCTTATCAGGTGTTGGAGAGCTGTTTTTT. It yields the protein CASSLSGVGELFF. Variable domain in full (rest from reference TRBV5-1 and TRBJ2-2): KAGVTQTPRYLIKTRGQQVTLSCSPISGHRSVSWYQQTPGQGLQFLFEYFSETQRNKGNFPGRFSGRQFSNSRSEMNVSTLELGDSALYLCASSLSGVGELFFGEGSRLTVL.

J is TRBJ1-2 and V is TRBV2, with 9 bases fitting TRBD1. Trimming cost V 9 bases and J 5 bases; bases outside gene matches: 7. The CDR3 covers 13 residues. Germline loops: CDR1 SNHLY, CDR2 FYNNEI. CDR3 loop: CASGTGRGYGYTF. As DNA, the CDR3 is TGTGCCAGTGGGACAGGGAGAGGGTATGGCTACACCTTC.